This entry is about one T cell receptor beta chain. Antigen unknown. This table comes from immunoSEQ multiplex PCR, and its TCRdb copy is limited to in-frame clones, with some not included. The sample has about 20,000 clones; 74% are singletons. This specimen comes from a study of somatic mutations in cytotoxic T cells in rheumatoid arthritis. Magnetic beads with positive selection isolated CD4+ and CD8+ fractions, whose purity was verified by flow cytometry. Study findings and constraints: The authors did not know the antigen targets of the expanded CD8+ clones.

The CDR3 extends over 13 amino acids. The germline V and J ends were trimmed by 6 bases and 3 bases, with 13 bases remaining between them. Per germline, CDR1 SGHNT and CDR2 YYREEE (reference sequence). The V gene is TRBV5-4, the J gene TRBJ2-7; a possible D gene is TRBD1 (5 bases). Sequenced material: CD8+ T cells sorted from blood. This TCR derives from a man in his sixties in good health. CDR3 in DNA: TGTGCCAGCAACCTACAAGGGGACTACGAGCAGTACTTC. It is translated as CASNLQGDYEQYF.